One and the same sample provided the 27 T cell receptor beta chains below, sequenced in a study of CD8 T cells in ankylosing spondylitis. Their antigen targets remain unknown. Study-wide results and limits: What seemed typical of ankylosing spondylitis blood was a TCR beta motif built from eight highly homologous variants.

TCRdb independently ran MiXCR on the 5' RACE reads; one entry per CDR3 protein. The table includes about 450,000 distinct CDR3 sequences, roughly a quarter detected once. Sequences were obtained from blood, either unsorted or a sorted T cell fraction (not recorded which). The receptors here all came from a male donor with ankylosing spondylitis.

This clonotype was observed a few times. V gene TRBV6-2 or TRBV6-3 combines with J gene TRBJ2-7; D is undetermined. The CDR3 has 13 amino acids. Germline loops: CDR1 MNHEY, CDR2 SVGEGT. V was pared by 6 bases and J by 1 base, with 10 bases between. The CDR3 nucleotides are TGTGCCAGCAGGAGGACGGTGTCCTACGAGCAGTACTTC. Its protein is CASRRTVSYEQYF.

This clonotype was counted between two and nine times. V gene TRBV5-1 combines with J gene TRBJ2-3; D uncertain. The CDR3 consists of 15 residues. CDR1 and CDR2 from the germline V gene are SGHRS and YFSETQ. V lost 0 bases, J lost 3 bases, and 11 bases lay in between. CDR3 DNA sequence: TGCGCCAGCAGCTTGGATCCGGTTGCGACAGATACGCAGTATTTT. It is translated as CASSLDPVATDTQYF.

V is TRBV7-7 and J is TRBJ2-2; 13 nucleotides agree with TRBD2. Trimming cost V 5 bases and J 6 bases; bases outside gene matches: 9. Germline CDR1 is SSHAT and CDR2 is FNYEAQ (reference sequence). CDR3 length: 17 amino acids. The CDR3 loop is CASSPWGLAGRAGELFF. The CDR3 DNA is TGTGCCAGCAGCCCGTGGGGACTAGCGGGAAGGGCCGGGGAGCTGTTTTTT.

This clonotype showed up just a few times. In nucleotides, the CDR3 is TGTGCCATCAGTGACAAGGCCAACGAGCAGTACTTC. It translates to CAISDKANEQYF. The chain uses TRBV10-3 and TRBJ2-7, with D uncertain. Germline CDR1 reads ENHRY; CDR2 reads SYGVKD. V dropped 3 bases and J dropped 5 bases, with 8 bases sitting between them. This CDR3 contains 12 residues.

CDR3 in amino acids: CSASTYEETQYF. CDR3 DNA sequence: TGCAGTGCTAGTACGTACGAAGAGACCCAGTACTTC. V gene TRBV20-1 combines with J gene TRBJ2-5; D is unclear. With 3 bases removed from V and 3 bases from J, the gap between germline ends came to 8 bases. There are 12 residues in the CDR3. Per germline, CDR1 DFQATT and CDR2 SNEGSKA (reference sequence).

This clonotype was seen a handful of times. The chain has TRBV20-1 and TRBJ2-7; perhaps TRBD2 as D (6 bases). Per the germline V gene, CDR1 is DFQATT and CDR2 is SNEGSKA (reference sequence). The CDR3 runs 13 residues. Trimming shortened V by 3 bases and J by 3 bases, and 12 bases separated the two germline ends. CDR3 sequence (DNA): TGCAGTGCTAGTCGCGGGAAGTACTACGAGCAGTACTTC. Translated, it gives CSASRGKYYEQYF.

The V and J genes are TRBV4-1 and TRBJ2-1; D ambiguous. The germline V and J ends were trimmed by 2 bases and 4 bases, with 18 bases remaining between them. The CDR3 spans 17 residues. In germline, CDR1 is MGHRA, CDR2 YSYEKL. CDR3 sequence reads: CASSQRGIGRVYNEQFF. CDR3 DNA sequence: TGCGCCAGCAGCCAAAGAGGAATAGGCCGGGTTTACAATGAGCAGTTCTTC.

This clonotype has ten or more counts. This rearrangement joins TRBV20-1 to TRBJ2-3; D remains ambiguous. Germline CDR1 and CDR2: DFQATT and SNEGSKA (reference sequence). The CDR3 loop spans 11 amino acids. V gave up 6 bases and J gave up 4 bases, with 8 bases separating them. This CDR3 reads CSALAADTQYF. CDR3 DNA sequence: TGCAGTGCCCTGGCGGCAGATACGCAGTATTTT.

The V and J genes are TRBV7-7 and TRBJ2-1; the match to TRBD1 covers 8 bases. Germline-derived CDR1 and CDR2 are SSHAT and FNYEAQ (reference sequence). The trim removed 1 base at V and 3 bases at J, leaving 2 bases unmatched. CDR3 length: 15 amino acids. The CDR3 DNA sequence: TGTGCCAGCAGCTTAGGACAGGGGAACTACAATGAGCAGTTCTTC. Translation: CASSLGQGNYNEQFF.

V and J are TRBV5-1 and TRBJ2-1; tentative D call: TRBD1 (6 bases). V shed 3 bases and J shed 2 bases, with 9 bases lying between them. Germline CDR1 is SGHRS and CDR2 is YFSETQ. The CDR3 is 14 residues long. CDR3 sequence: CASSSTGTYNEQFF. The DNA of the CDR3 is TGCGCCAGCAGCTCGACAGGAACCTACAATGAGCAGTTCTTC.

The chain recombines TRBV7-2 with TRBJ1-2; 8 positions agree with TRBD1. Trimming took 1 base from V and 4 from J; bases not matched to a gene: 5. This CDR3 is 15 amino acids long. CDR1 and CDR2 from the germline V gene are SGHTA and FQGNSA. The CDR3 loop is CASSLGATGVYGYTF. The CDR3 nucleotides are TGTGCCAGCAGCTTAGGCGCGACAGGGGTCTATGGCTACACCTTC. Full variable domain (missing parts from reference TRBV7-2 and TRBJ1-2): GAGVSQSPSNKVTEKGKDVELRCDPISGHTALYWYRQSLGQGLEFLIYFQGNSAPDKSGLPSDRFSAERTGGSVSTLTIQRTQQEDSAVYLCASSLGATGVYGYTFGSGTRLTVV.

This clonotype has at least ten counts. The rearrangement joins TRBV12-3 or TRBV12-4 to TRBJ2-1; D not certain. The CDR3 consists of 12 residues. Trimming stripped 6 bases from V and 2 bases from J, with 5 bases between. The CDR3 region has the DNA TGTGCCAGCAGAAGTACCTACAATGAGCAGTTCTTC. The encoded protein is CASRSTYNEQFF.

This clonotype was counted between two and nine times. V is TRBV7-9 and J is TRBJ2-7; 9 nucleotides align to TRBD1. This CDR3 contains 15 residues. CDR1 is SEHNR, CDR2 FQNEAQ, per germline (reference sequence). Trimming took 0 bases from V and 5 from J; bases not matched to a gene: 5. The CDR3 DNA is TGTGCCAGCAGCTTAGCCATGACAGGGGGGGACGAGCAGTACTTC. It codes for CASSLAMTGGDEQYF.

This clonotype was seen only a few times. The rearrangement links TRBV24-1 to TRBJ2-1; no reliable D call. The V gene's germline CDR1 is KGHDR and CDR2 SFDVKD. V dropped 3 bases and J dropped 5 bases, with 16 bases sitting between them. The CDR3 spans 16 residues. For the CDR3, the DNA is TGTGCCACCAGTGATCCGAAGCTGAGACCCCACAATGAGCAGTTCTTC. Translating gives CATSDPKLRPHNEQFF.

V and J are TRBV3-1 and TRBJ1-1; D gene ambiguous. Germline CDR1 reads LGHDT; CDR2 reads YNNKEL (reference sequence). V was pared by 4 bases and J by 1 base, with 13 bases between. This CDR3 contains 15 residues. CDR3 bases: TGTGCCAGCAGCCCTCTCGAGACAACGAACACTGAAGCTTTCTTT. It yields the protein CASSPLETTNTEAFF.

V and J are TRBV19 and TRBJ2-7; D gene uncertain. CDR1 and CDR2 (germline): LNHDA, SQIVND (reference sequence). This CDR3 comprises 12 residues. V lost 6 bases and J 0 bases, leaving 6 bases between the germline ends. The CDR3 loop reads CASRSNSYEQYF. CDR3 nucleotides: TGTGCCAGTAGGAGCAACTCCTACGAGCAGTACTTC.

J is TRBJ1-2 and V is TRBV12-3 or TRBV12-4, with a tentative D call TRBD1 (6 bases). The CDR3 is 14 amino acids. V was cut by 2 bases and J by 4 bases, with 11 bases left in between. The DNA for the CDR3 is TGTGCCAGCAGTTTATCTGGGACACTCTATGGCTACACCTTC. This encodes CASSLSGTLYGYTF.

The chain employs TRBV18 and TRBJ2-3, with unresolved D. The germline V gene encodes CDR1 KGHSH and CDR2 LQKENI. With 0 bases removed from V and 7 bases from J, the gap between germline ends came to 11 bases. This CDR3 has 14 amino acids. The CDR3 loop is CASSPPGSVNTQYF. CDR3 nucleotides: TGTGCCAGCTCACCACCGGGGTCAGTTAATACGCAGTATTTT.

The V call is TRBV4-2, the J call TRBJ2-2; 7 bases fit TRBD2. This CDR3 comprises 17 residues. Germline V CDR1 and CDR2: LGHNA, YNFKEQ. Losses at the gene ends were 4 bases for V and 3 bases for J; bases not matched to a gene: 11. Here the CDR3 DNA reads TGTGCCAGCAGCCCCCGTGGCGGGAGCTTGGACACCGGGGAGCTGTTTTTT. Translation gives CASSPRGGSLDTGELFF.

The genes are TRBV24-1 and TRBJ2-1; 8 nucleotides align to TRBD2. The CDR3 consists of 17 residues. The ends lost 0 bases at V and 0 bases at J; junction bases unmatched: 3. Germline V gene data show CDR1 as KGHDR and CDR2 as SFDVKD. As DNA, the CDR3 is TGTGCCACCAGTGATTTGCGAACTAGCGGCTCCTACAATGAGCAGTTCTTC. This translates into CATSDLRTSGSYNEQFF.

This clonotype has only a few counts. The chain carries TRBV6-2 or TRBV6-3 and TRBJ2-1; the match to TRBD2 covers 14 bases. The J segment lost 6 bases and the V segment lost 4 bases, leaving 8 bases of the junction unmatched. The CDR3 consists of 17 residues. Germline V gene data show CDR1 as MNHEY and CDR2 as SVGEGT. CDR3 in DNA: TGTGCCAGCAGTTCCCCGGGACTAGCGGGAGTTGTCAATGAGCAGTTCTTC. Its translation is CASSSPGLAGVVNEQFF.

The V and J genes are TRBV4-2 and TRBJ2-7, with D hard to call. Deletions cut 0 bases from V and 3 bases from J, with 6 bases between. The CDR3 runs to 13 residues. Per the germline V gene, CDR1 is LGHNA and CDR2 is YNFKEQ. This CDR3 reads CASSQDRDYEQYF. DNA of the CDR3: TGTGCCAGCAGCCAAGATAGGGACTACGAGCAGTACTTC.

This clonotype was seen more than once but under ten times. The rearrangement joins TRBV19 to TRBJ2-3, with TRBD2 identical over 7 bases. Germline V CDR1 and CDR2: LNHDA, SQIVND (reference sequence). Trimming took 6 bases from V and 5 from J; bases not matched to a gene: 8. This CDR3 region has 14 residues. CDR3 region: CASSRGGEIDTQYF. The CDR3 region has the DNA TGTGCCAGTAGCCGGGGAGGGGAGATAGATACGCAGTATTTT.

The V call is TRBV12-3 or TRBV12-4, the J call TRBJ2-7, with 7 positions matching TRBD1. Trimming removed 4 bases from V and 6 bases from J; junction bases left unmatched: 9. This CDR3 spans 14 amino acids. The CDR3 spells CASSYQTGVSEQYF. The CDR3, as DNA: TGTGCCAGCAGTTACCAAACAGGGGTTAGCGAGCAGTACTTC.

V is TRBV7-2 and J is TRBJ2-2; weak D call: TRBD2 (6 bases). Germline CDR1 and CDR2: SGHTA and FQGNSA. Trimming removed 3 bases at V and 2 bases at J, with 13 bases between. CDR3 length equals 16 residues. DNA for the CDR3: TGTGCCAGCAGCTTGTCCGGGACTCGTAACACCGGGGAGCTGTTTTTT. Protein sequence: CASSLSGTRNTGELFF.

The genes are TRBV29-1 and TRBJ1-5; possible D gene TRBD1, 5 bases. The CDR3 extends over 15 amino acids. V shed 5 bases and J shed 4 bases, with 18 bases lying between them. The germline V gene encodes CDR1 SQVTM and CDR2 ANQGSEA. The CDR3 coding sequence is TGCAGCGTTCGACTCCGCGGGGGGTTGAATCAGCCCCAGCATTTT. Translated: CSVRLRGGLNQPQHF. Full variable domain (rest looked up from reference TRBV29-1 and TRBJ1-5): SAVISQKPSRDICQRGTSLTIQCQVDSQVTMMFWYRQQPGQSLTLIATANQGSEATYESGFVIDKFPISRPNLTFSTLTVSNMSPEDSSIYLCSVRLRGGLNQPQHFGDGTRLSIL.

This clonotype was observed a few times. CDR3: CSARDEGSGIISYNEQFF. The CDR3 DNA sequence: TGCAGTGCTAGAGATGAAGGTAGCGGGATAATCTCCTACAATGAGCAGTTCTTC. The gene calls are TRBV20-1 and TRBJ2-1, with 8 bases aligning to TRBD2. J gave up 0 bases and V 0 bases, and 10 bases lay outside the gene matches. Germline V gives CDR1 DFQATT, CDR2 SNEGSKA (reference sequence). This CDR3 has 18 residues.